These 13 T cell receptor beta chains came from one sample sequenced in a study of CD8 T cells in Susac syndrome. RNA totalling about 0.5 to 1 ug underwent reverse transcription with random hexamers. TCRdb called the immunoSEQ multiplex PCR reads again in MiXCR, with one record for every CDR3 protein. The top ten clones hold just over 0.095% of a sample with 120,000 or so distinct CDR3 sequences, about 95% of them seen once. Sequenced input: CD4+ T cells from PBMCs. The receptors here all came from a human donor in good health.

The chain links TRBV19 to TRBJ1-1, with D possibly TRBD1 on 5 matching bases. The CDR3 runs to 15 residues. Trimming left V 5 bases short and J 1 base short, with 14 bases between. Germline CDR1 LNHDA, CDR2 SQIVND (reference sequence). DNA of the CDR3: TGTGCCAGTAGTGTCCCCCGTACAGGGAACACTGAAGCTTTCTTT. Protein product: CASSVPRTGNTEAFF.

The chain is built from TRBV7-3 and TRBJ2-1; the match to TRBD2 covers 9 bases. V trimming: 4 bases; J trimming: 2 bases; junction bases outside the gene matches: 18. CDR3 size: 20 residues. Per the germline V gene, CDR1 is SGHTA and CDR2 is FQGTGA. The CDR3 coding sequence is TGTGCCAGCAGCTCCCAAAAGACTAGCGGTGGGGCCCCTGCCTACAATGAGCAGTTCTTC. Amino acid sequence: CASSSQKTSGGAPAYNEQFF.

As concerns this clonotype: The germline gene is not matched at one end of the junction; a read error may be the cause. The chain carries TRBV10-2 and TRBJ1-1; no reliable D call. Germline CDR1 and CDR2: WSHSY and SAAADI. There are 13 residues in the CDR3. CDR3 sequence reads: CASSVVQNSEAFF. The CDR3 nucleotides read TGCGCCAGCAGCGTCGTCCAGAACTCTGAAGCTTTCTTT.

The rearrangement uses TRBV5-1 and TRBJ1-1; D is undetermined. Trimming removed 2 bases from V and 1 base from J, with 12 bases in between. Germline CDR1 and CDR2: SGHRS and YFSETQ. The CDR3 is 15 amino acids. CDR3 region: CASSFATMGNTEAFF. The CDR3 DNA is TGCGCCAGCAGCTTCGCAACTATGGGGAACACTGAAGCTTTCTTT.

The rearrangement uses TRBV20-1 and TRBJ1-2, with D unresolved. V lost 0 bases to trimming and J lost 5 bases, with 13 bases between them. This CDR3 spans 14 amino acids. Per the germline V gene, CDR1 is DFQATT and CDR2 is SNEGSKA (reference sequence). In DNA form, the CDR3 reads TGCAGTGCTAGAGATCTGGCTTTAGTTTATGGCTACACCTTC. It translates to CSARDLALVYGYTF.

The chain joins TRBV9 to TRBJ2-7, with 7 positions matching TRBD1. CDR3 size: 14 residues. The J segment lost 2 bases and the V segment lost 0 bases, leaving 2 bases of the junction unmatched. Per the germline V gene, CDR1 is SGDLS and CDR2 is YYNGEE. This CDR3 reads CASSVADRAYEQYF. The CDR3 DNA sequence: TGTGCCAGCAGCGTAGCTGACAGGGCCTACGAGCAGTACTTC.

V usage is TRBV19 and J usage is TRBJ1-2, with TRBD1 matching 9 bases. Germline-derived CDR1 and CDR2 are LNHDA and SQIVND (reference sequence). J gave up 6 bases and V 6 bases, and 8 bases lay outside the gene matches. The length of the CDR3 is 14 residues. CDR3 region: CASRSRDRVNGYTF. CDR3 in DNA: TGTGCCAGTAGATCTCGGGACAGGGTGAATGGCTACACCTTC. Looking up the rest from reference TRBV19 and TRBJ1-2 gives the full variable domain: DGGITQSPKYLFRKEGQNVTLSCEQNLNHDAMYWYRQDPGQGLRLIYYSQIVNDFQKGDIAEGYSVSREKKESFPLTVTSAQKNPTAFYLCASRSRDRVNGYTFGSGTRLTVV.

This clonotype appeared a single time. V gene TRBV29-1 combines with J gene TRBJ2-1, with D possibly TRBD2 on 6 matching bases. Trimming took off 7 bases at V and 1 base at J, with 11 bases between the two ends. The CDR3 is made up of 13 amino acids. Germline CDR1 and CDR2: SQVTM and ANQGSEA. CDR3 in DNA: TGCAGCGGCGGGGAGAGGTCCTACAATGAGCAGTTCTTC. This sequence encodes CSGGERSYNEQFF.

The chain carries TRBV4-1 and TRBJ1-2; no firm D call. With 4 bases removed from V and 3 bases from J, the gap between germline ends came to 12 bases. Looked up from germline, CDR1 is MGHRA and CDR2 is YSYEKL. This CDR3 region has 14 residues. In DNA, the CDR3 is TGCGCCAGCAGCCCGAACGAGAATGACTATGGCTACACCTTC. Amino acid sequence: CASSPNENDYGYTF.

The chain carries TRBV2 and TRBJ2-2, with TRBD2 matching 13 bases. Trimming at V came to 6 bases and at J to 8 bases, leaving 6 bases not matched to a gene. From germline, CDR1 is SNHLY and CDR2 FYNNEI. CDR3 size: 15 residues. The CDR3 DNA reads as TGTGCCAGCAGGTGGACTAGCGGGAGTAATGGGGAGCTGTTTTTT. Its protein is CASRWTSGSNGELFF. Using reference TRBV2 and TRBJ2-2 for the parts outside the CDR3, the full variable domain is EPEVTQTPSHQVTQMGQEVILRCVPISNHLYFYWYRQILGQKVEFLVSFYNNEISEKSEIFDDQFSVERPDGSNFTLKIRSTKLEDSAMYFCASRWTSGSNGELFFGEGSRLTVL.

This chain uses TRBV6-5 with TRBJ1-1, with D hard to call. Trimming took off 0 bases at V and 0 bases at J, with 8 bases between the two ends. This CDR3 comprises 15 residues. The germline V gene encodes CDR1 MNHEY and CDR2 SVGAGI. The CDR3 sequence is CASSYSRQLNTEAFF. Here the CDR3 DNA reads TGTGCCAGCAGTTACTCGAGGCAGCTGAACACTGAAGCTTTCTTT.

The rearrangement joins TRBV7-2 to TRBJ2-3, with 9 nucleotides matching TRBD1. This CDR3 is built from 15 residues. With 3 bases clipped from V and 3 bases from J, the junction kept 4 bases outside the gene matches. The germline gives CDR1 SGHTA, CDR2 FQGNSA. CDR3 sequence reads: CASSLGQGGTDTQYF. The CDR3 DNA follows: TGTGCCAGCAGCTTGGGACAGGGCGGAACAGATACGCAGTATTTT.

This chain links TRBV5-1 with TRBJ2-1, with 11 bases matching TRBD2. Germline CDR1 and CDR2: SGHRS and YFSETQ. The junction had 6 bases not matched to a gene; V was cut back by 4 bases and J by 6 bases. The CDR3 runs 15 residues. CDR3 loop: CASSGGLAAFNEQFF. CDR3 sequence (DNA): TGCGCCAGCAGCGGGGGACTAGCGGCATTCAATGAGCAGTTCTTC.